This T cell receptor (beta chain) was captured by sequencing in a study of cytomegalovirus exposure and HLA in healthy donors. On the study more broadly: A subsequent analysis reported that the roughly 120 validation repertoires were produced on the same platform that had also been used for the 666 first-cohort repertoires. Overall study findings and caveats: According to a subsequent analysis, TCR clusters from the first cohort were inclined to appear together in the 120 validation repertoires. With high specificity and sensitivity, the classifier reportedly diagnosed cytomegalovirus status. Rarity marked most TCR sequences, yet some public TCRs occurred in many donors.

The table came from immunoSEQ multiplex PCR; TCRdb's copy has only in-frame clones and leaves some out. The table lists 45,000 or so clones, 90% to 95% of them singletons. Comment on this clone: Its antigen is as yet unknown.

The CDR3 is made up of 12 amino acids. V was pared by 5 bases and J by 8 bases, with 11 bases between. Germline values: CDR1 SGHAT, CDR2 FQNNGV. This TCR derives from a woman aged 18-29 years in good health and CMV-seronegative. Sequenced material: PBMCs. The V gene is TRBV11-2, the J gene TRBJ2-3; D is perhaps TRBD2 (5 bases). CDR3 DNA: TGTGCCAGCAGCCCGAACGGGGTTACGCAGTATTTT. This gives the protein CASSPNGVTQYF.